Listed below are T cell receptor beta chains from one sample, sequenced in a study of T cells in Graves' hyperthyroidism and ophthalmopathy. TCRdb processed the multiplex PCR reads anew with MiXCR; each CDR3 protein has one entry. This sample has more than 600,000 distinct CDR3 sequences, with about 15% found just once. Sample: blood. These receptors came from a young man with Graves' hyperthyroidism. The CDR3 runs from the conserved cysteine through the conserved F or W. The order of the fields is J gene, D gene, clone size, V gene, CDR3 DNA, CDR3 protein. The D gene is left open where the match is weak. Clone size is not always given. Where it is, it says once, few, many or a class for expanded clones.

>TRBJ2-2|TRBD1|many|TRBV12-3/TRBV12-4
TGTGCCAGCAGTTTGGGACAGGGTAGCGGGGAGCTGTTTTTT
CASSLGQGSGELFF
>TRBJ2-3|TRBD2|-|TRBV20-1
TGCAGTGCGGGCGAGGCGGGGGGGGTCACAGATACGCAGTATTTT
CSAGEAGGVTDTQYF
>TRBJ2-1|-|few|TRBV20-1
TGCAGTGCTGGACTTAAGCCGGACTCCAGGCAGTTCTTC
CSAGLKPDSRQFF
>TRBJ2-7|-|many|TRBV20-1
TGCAGTGCAAGAAGGACTAACTACGAGCAGTACTTC
CSARRTNYEQYF
>TRBJ2-1|TRBD2|few|TRBV19
TGTGCCAGTAGTATTTATAGCGGGAGGCTTAATGAGCAGTTCTTC
CASSIYSGRLNEQFF
>TRBJ2-5|TRBD2|-|TRBV7-6
TGTGCCAGCACCCCATTAGCAGCGGGAGGCCGAGAGACCCAGTACTTC
CASTPLAAGGRETQYF
>TRBJ2-3|TRBD2|-|TRBV27
TGTGCCAGCACGCCATTAGAGACTAGCGGGAGTTTGGATACGCAGTATTTT
CASTPLETSGSLDTQYF
>TRBJ2-7|TRBD1|many|TRBV30
TGTGCCTGGAGGGAACCGGGACAGAGCTCCTACGAGCAGTACTTC
CAWREPGQSSYEQYF
>TRBJ2-2|-|-|TRBV19
TGTGCCAGTAGTCCAGCGGTCCTAGGGAAGGGTATTCGGTCCGGGGAGCTGTTTTTT
CASSPAVLGKGIRSGELFF
>TRBJ2-1|-|-|TRBV6-4
TGTGCCAGCAGCCAAGGGGTCCCGGGGGTTGAGCAGTTCTTC
CASSQGVPGVEQFF
>TRBJ1-1|-|-|TRBV4-1
TGCGCCAGCAGCCAACCTCAGGGAGAGTACACTGAAGCTTTCTTT
CASSQPQGEYTEAFF
>TRBJ2-3|TRBD2|-|TRBV5-4
TGTGCCAGCAGCCCGGGACTAGGAAGCCAAGGGATCACAGATACGCAGTATTTT
CASSPGLGSQGITDTQYF
>TRBJ2-7|-|many|TRBV27
TGTGCCAGCAGGACCTCTAACGAGCAGTACTTC
CASRTSNEQYF
>TRBJ2-3|-|many|TRBV5-1
TGCGCCAGCAGCTTGGAGGGCAGTGCAGGAGCAGATACGCAGTATTTT
CASSLEGSAGADTQYF
>TRBJ2-7|TRBD2|-|TRBV5-1
TGCGCCAGCAGCTCGGGAGGATTACACTACGAGCAGTACTTC
CASSSGGLHYEQYF
>TRBJ2-3|-|few|TRBV7-3
TGTGCCAGCGCCCCGGACCTCACAGATACGCAGTATTTT
CASAPDLTDTQYF
>TRBJ1-5|-|few|TRBV6-1
TGTGCCAGCAGTGAAGCGCGGTTGGGGGGGAGGAATCAGCCCCAGCATTTT
CASSEARLGGRNQPQHF
>TRBJ1-1|-|many|TRBV20-1
TGCAGTGTCTCGGGGGCGCGGGACACTGAAGCTTTCTTT
CSVSGARDTEAFF
>TRBJ2-3|-|-|TRBV2
TGTGCCAGCAGTCTGGACTTACGCACAGATACGCAGTATTTT
CASSLDLRTDTQYF
>TRBJ2-7|-|-|TRBV20-1
TGCAGTGCTAGTCCTAACCTCGACGAGCAGTACTTC
CSASPNLDEQYF
>TRBJ2-7|TRBD1|many|TRBV2
TGTGCCAGCAGCGGGACAGTCCACGAGCAGTACTTC
CASSGTVHEQYF
>TRBJ2-1|TRBD2|many|TRBV5-1
TGCGCCAGCAGGGGCACGGGGGTTGGACTAGACCGTTATGAGCAGTTCTTC
CASRGTGVGLDRYEQFF
>TRBJ2-1|TRBD2|-|TRBV9
TGTGCCAGCAGCGTAGTGCTGGAGGGTGCCAGCGGGAGCAATGAGCAGTTCTTC
CASSVVLEGASGSNEQFF
>TRBJ2-2|-|many|TRBV3-1
TGTGCCAGCAGCCAAGGGGTAGACCATAATGTTCCCGGGGAGCTGTTTTTT
CASSQGVDHNVPGELFF
>TRBJ1-2|TRBD1|few|TRBV4-2
TGTGCCAGCAGCCAACTATACAGGGGTAGAAACTATGGCTACACCTTC
CASSQLYRGRNYGYTF
>TRBJ1-5|-|few|TRBV12-3/TRBV12-4
TGTGCCAGCAGTTTAGGTGCAGGGGAGGAGAGCAATCAGCCCCAGCATTTT
CASSLGAGEESNQPQHF
>TRBJ1-2|TRBD1|many|TRBV2
TGTGCCAGCACGGATACAGGGGGGAGGGCCACTATGGGCTACACCTTC
CASTDTGGRATMGYTF